These 27 T cell receptor beta chains came from one sample sequenced in a study of response to subunit inactivated influenza vaccine. MiXCR, applied by TCRdb to the RT-PCR reads, yields one record per CDR3 protein. The table records almost 250,000 distinct CDR3 sequences, 9% to 15% of them present only once. This material consisted of non-naive T cells sorted from PBMCs, taken about 14 days before vaccination. The receptors originated from a man aged 50 to 59 who received an inactivated influenza vaccine.

This clonotype was counted between two and nine times. The chain recombines TRBV12-3 or TRBV12-4 with TRBJ1-3; D gene uncertain. The V end lost 7 bases, the J end lost 0 bases, and 16 bases lay between the germline ends. This CDR3 is 16 amino acids long. DNA for the CDR3: TGTGCCAGCAACCCCAGAGCTGGGAGCTCTGGAAACACCATATATTTT. This translates into CASNPRAGSSGNTIYF.

The gene calls are TRBV7-8 and TRBJ2-3, with D perhaps matching TRBD2 (5 bases). V was cut by 0 bases and J by 4 bases, with 11 bases left in between. Germline V gene lookup returns CDR1 SGHVS and CDR2 FQNEAQ. The CDR3 totals 15 residues. The CDR3 DNA sequence: TGTGCCAGCAGCTTAGCTATCACGAGGGCAGATACGCAGTATTTT. Residues: CASSLAITRADTQYF.

This clonotype was counted ten times or more. The genes are TRBV12-3 or TRBV12-4 and TRBJ1-1; no reliable D call. V lost 6 bases and J 4 bases, leaving 12 bases between the germline ends. The CDR3 consists of 13 residues. The CDR3 spells CASRPPGLTEAFF. CDR3 DNA: TGTGCCAGCAGACCCCCTGGGCTCACTGAAGCTTTCTTT.

This clonotype was found once. The chain is built from TRBV5-6 and TRBJ2-1; D call uncertain. In germline, CDR1 is SGHDT, CDR2 YYEEEE. V was clipped by 0 bases and J by 10 bases, with 11 bases between them. This CDR3 contains 13 residues. CDR3 region: CASSLGLGYEQFF. DNA of the CDR3: TGTGCCAGCAGCTTGGGTTTGGGGTACGAGCAGTTCTTC.

The genes are TRBV20-1 and TRBJ2-7; D is undetermined. Between the trimmed V and J ends, which lost 0 bases and 10 bases, there was a span of 19 bases. Looked up from germline, CDR1 is DFQATT and CDR2 is SNEGSKA (reference sequence). The CDR3 runs 14 residues. In DNA form, the CDR3 reads TGCAGTGCTAGAGATGGGAAGAGAGGAATAAGACAGTACTTC. Its translation: CSARDGKRGIRQYF.

This clonotype was observed at least ten times. J is TRBJ2-6 and V is TRBV19; no reliable D call. V lost 8 bases and J lost 1, with 6 bases in between. CDR3 length equals 13 residues. Germline V gene sequence: CDR1 LNHDA, CDR2 SQIVND (reference sequence). This CDR3 reads CASSGSGANVLTF. CDR3 bases: TGTGCCAGTTCCGGGTCTGGGGCCAACGTCCTGACTTTC.

J is TRBJ2-1 and V is TRBV3-1; 9 nucleotides agree with TRBD2. Germline CDR1 is LGHDT and CDR2 is YNNKEL (reference sequence). The CDR3 has 15 residues. The ends lost 4 bases at V and 2 bases at J; junction bases unmatched: 3. CDR3 sequence (DNA): TGTGCCAGCAGCCGAAGCGGGAGGACCTACAATGAGCAGTTCTTC. Its translation is CASSRSGRTYNEQFF.

This clonotype turned up a few times. The CDR3 is CASSRFRASGANVLTF. The CDR3 nucleotides are TGTGCCAGTAGTAGATTCCGGGCTTCGGGGGCCAACGTCCTGACTTTC. The chain recombines TRBV19 with TRBJ2-6; no firm D call. Between the trimmed V and J ends, which lost 4 bases and 4 bases, there was a span of 14 bases. The germline V gene encodes CDR1 LNHDA and CDR2 SQIVND (reference sequence). The CDR3 consists of 16 residues. Looking up the rest from reference TRBV19 and TRBJ2-6 gives the full variable domain: DGGITQSPKYLFRKEGQNVTLSCEQNLNHDAMYWYRQDPGQGLRLIYYSQIVNDFQKGDIAEGYSVSREKKESFPLTVTSAQKNPTAFYLCASSRFRASGANVLTFGAGSRLTVL.

This clonotype was picked up a small number of times. This chain links TRBV6-1 with TRBJ1-5; perhaps TRBD1 as D (5 bases). The CDR3 is 14 residues long. Germline V gives CDR1 MNHNS, CDR2 SASEGT. V was shortened by 6 bases and J by 0 bases, with 9 bases between the two germline ends. The CDR3 is CASRNRYSNQPQHF. The CDR3 DNA reads as TGTGCCAGCAGAAACAGGTATAGCAATCAGCCCCAGCATTTT.

This chain links TRBV5-4 with TRBJ1-4, with D perhaps TRBD1 (5 bases). The CDR3 has 14 amino acids. V lost 3 bases and J lost 5, with 11 bases in between. The germline gives CDR1 SGHNT, CDR2 YYREEE (reference sequence). For the CDR3, the DNA is TGTGCCAGCAGCTCAGACAGAAACAATGAAAAACTGTTTTTT. This encodes CASSSDRNNEKLFF.

This clonotype has just a few counts. This chain connects TRBV4-3 to TRBJ2-3; TRBD1 matches 7 bases. Per germline, CDR1 LGHNA and CDR2 YSLEER. V shed 3 bases, J shed 4 bases, and the junction held 7 bases outside the gene matches. This CDR3 is 15 amino acids long. The CDR3 DNA sequence: TGCGCCAGCAGCCAGGACACAGGGGCGGCAGATACGCAGTATTTT. This encodes CASSQDTGAADTQYF.

A few counts support this clonotype. This chain links TRBV20-1 with TRBJ2-3; 9 positions agree with TRBD1. The V and J ends lost 3 bases and 7 bases, in that order; junction bases with no gene match: 8. Germline-derived CDR1 and CDR2 are DFQATT and SNEGSKA (reference sequence). The CDR3 is 14 amino acids. DNA for the CDR3: TGCAGTGCTAGTTGGGACAGGGAGTTGAATACGCAGTATTTT. Its translation is CSASWDRELNTQYF.

This chain uses TRBV27 with TRBJ2-3; tentatively, D is TRBD1 or TRBD2 (7 bases each). CDR1 is MNHEY and CDR2 is SMNVEV in the germline V gene (reference sequence). V dropped 2 bases and J dropped 8 bases, with 14 bases sitting between them. The CDR3 loop spans 14 amino acids. CDR3 amino acids: CASSLQGGVGTQYF. DNA for the CDR3: TGTGCCAGCAGTTTACAGGGGGGGGTAGGTACGCAGTATTTT.

This clonotype was seen more than once but under ten times. The V and J genes are TRBV6-2 or TRBV6-3 and TRBJ2-1, with TRBD2 matching 7 bases. The V gene's germline CDR1 is MNHEY and CDR2 SVGEGT. The length of the CDR3 is 15 residues. V lost 7 bases, J lost 2 bases, and 8 bases stayed unmatched. CDR3 in DNA: TGTGCCAGCAAAATCGGGGGGACTACCTACAATGAGCAGTTCTTC. Protein sequence: CASKIGGTTYNEQFF.

This clonotype has only a few counts. The chain links TRBV14 to TRBJ1-6, with D unclear. Germline V gene lookup returns CDR1 SGHDN and CDR2 FVKESK. The CDR3 sequence is 12 residues long. V was trimmed by 1 base and J by 14 bases, leaving 9 bases between them. Here the CDR3 reads CASSQVGGSLHF. DNA for the CDR3: TGTGCCAGCAGCCAAGTGGGTGGGTCCCTCCACTTT.

This clonotype was recorded a few times. The chain joins TRBV7-9 to TRBJ2-2; possible D gene TRBD1, 6 bases. Per germline, CDR1 SEHNR and CDR2 FQNEAQ (reference sequence). CDR3 length equals 16 residues. Trimming removed 2 bases from V and 5 bases from J, with 15 bases in between. The CDR3 sequence is CASSLLGGKGTGELFF. CDR3 nucleotides: TGTGCCAGCAGCTTACTAGGGGGAAAGGGAACCGGGGAGCTGTTTTTT.

The J gene is TRBJ2-3, the V gene TRBV20-1; D uncertain. V lost 0 bases to trimming and J lost 4 bases, with 8 bases between them. Germline CDR1 reads DFQATT; CDR2 reads SNEGSKA (reference sequence). The CDR3 extends over 13 amino acids. This chain's CDR3 is CSARDPNADTQYF. For the CDR3, the DNA is TGCAGTGCTAGAGATCCCAATGCAGATACGCAGTATTTT.

This clonotype was detected ten times or more. The CDR3 DNA reads as TGTGCCAGCAGTTTAAGCCAGGGGGCCTACGAGCAGTACTTC. Translating it yields CASSLSQGAYEQYF. This chain uses TRBV12-3 or TRBV12-4 with TRBJ2-7; 7 bases are shared with TRBD1. The V and J ends lost 2 bases and 2 bases, in that order; junction bases with no gene match: 3. This CDR3 has 14 residues.

A few counts support this clonotype. This chain joins TRBV6-1 and TRBJ1-2; TRBD1 aligns across 9 bases. The CDR3 sequence is 15 residues long. The trim removed 6 bases at V and 8 bases at J, leaving 13 bases unmatched. CDR1 is MNHNS, CDR2 SASEGT, per germline. This chain's CDR3 is CASRDPQGAKVGYTF. CDR3 in DNA: TGTGCCAGCAGGGACCCACAGGGGGCCAAGGTCGGCTACACCTTC.

This clonotype showed up many times. The chain employs TRBV12-3 or TRBV12-4 and TRBJ2-1; TRBD1 matches 7 bases. The CDR3 is 16 amino acids. The V gene end was trimmed by 6 bases and the J gene end by 3 bases; junction bases not matched to a gene: 11. This CDR3 reads CASRADRDIYYNEQFF. CDR3 coding DNA: TGTGCCAGCAGGGCTGACAGGGACATATACTACAATGAGCAGTTCTTC.

This clonotype was counted only a few times. The gene calls are TRBV6-2 or TRBV6-3 and TRBJ1-6; maybe TRBD1 (5 bases). The V end was cut by 0 bases, the J end by 6 bases, with 12 bases between. Germline loops: CDR1 MNHEY, CDR2 SVGEGT. The CDR3 loop spans 16 amino acids. The CDR3 spells CASSYSVSQGNSPLHF. The CDR3 DNA is TGTGCCAGCAGTTACTCTGTGTCGCAGGGTAATTCACCCCTCCACTTT.

The rearrangement links TRBV4-1 to TRBJ2-1; TRBD1 agrees at 10 bases. In germline, CDR1 is MGHRA, CDR2 YSYEKL. V was clipped by 0 bases and J by 14 bases; unmatched bases: 7. The CDR3 runs 14 residues. The DNA for the CDR3 is TGCGCCAGCAGCCAAGAGGGGACAGGGGCCCCTAAGTTCTTC. It translates to CASSQEGTGAPKFF.

The V and J genes are TRBV20-1 and TRBJ2-1; TRBD2 matches 7 bases. This CDR3 has 13 residues. Trimming took 3 bases from V and 10 from J; bases not matched to a gene: 9. Germline V gene sequence: CDR1 DFQATT, CDR2 SNEGSKA (reference sequence). Here the CDR3 reads CSASDGGGGEQFF. CDR3 bases: TGCAGTGCTAGTGACGGAGGCGGGGGAGAGCAGTTCTTC.

V is TRBV7-9 and J is TRBJ2-5, with TRBD1 matching 7 bases. V was clipped by 4 bases and J by 0 bases; unmatched bases: 11. The CDR3 has 17 amino acids. Germline V CDR1 and CDR2: SEHNR, FQNEAQ (reference sequence). The CDR3 DNA sequence: TGTGCCAGCAGCTCCCCCCACCAAGACAGGGACCAAGAGACCCAGTACTTC. This gives the protein CASSSPHQDRDQETQYF.

This clonotype was seen a few times. This chain connects TRBV7-2 to TRBJ1-6; 7 positions agree with TRBD1. The CDR3 is 14 amino acids. Germline CDR1 and CDR2: SGHTA and FQGNSA. The J segment lost 10 bases and the V segment lost 3 bases, leaving 6 bases of the junction unmatched. CDR3 loop: CASSLTGSGSPLHF. Here the CDR3 DNA reads TGTGCCAGCAGCTTGACAGGGTCAGGGTCACCCCTCCACTTT.

This clonotype was observed a handful of times. The gene calls are TRBV9 and TRBJ2-1, with 9 bases fitting TRBD2. V dropped 0 bases and J dropped 8; count of bases not matched to a gene: 9. Germline values: CDR1 SGDLS, CDR2 YYNGEE. This CDR3 has 16 residues. The DNA of the CDR3 is TGTGCCAGCAGCGTAGGGAGCGGGGGGCGACTTCATGAGCAGTTCTTC. Amino acids: CASSVGSGGRLHEQFF. Based on the CDR3 plus reference TRBV9 and TRBJ2-1, the full variable domain is DSGVTQTPKHLITATGQRVTLRCSPRSGDLSVYWYQQSLDQGLQFLIQYYNGEERAKGNILERFSAQQFPDLHSELNLSSLELGDSALYFCASSVGSGGRLHEQFFGPGTRLTVL.

This clonotype has only a few counts. V and J are TRBV24-1 and TRBJ2-3, with D possibly TRBD2 on 5 matching bases. The germline V gene encodes CDR1 KGHDR and CDR2 SFDVKD. The CDR3 covers 16 residues. The germline V and J ends were trimmed by 4 bases and 0 bases, with 13 bases remaining between them. CDR3 bases: TGTGCCACCAGTGACTCAGCCAGGACTAGCACAGATACGCAGTATTTT. Translated, it gives CATSDSARTSTDTQYF.